There are many counts of the clone carrying this TCR beta chain. Antigen: not known. These data come from a study of Graves' ophthalmopathy and Graves' hyperthyroidism. Germline V lookup: CDR1 SNHLY, CDR2 FYNNEI. The CDR3 consists of 15 residues. V was cut by 7 bases and J by 6 bases, with 18 bases left in between. Study-level points and caveats: The model's ophthalmopathy progression predictions had 55% to 71% sensitivity and over 72% specificity. Most clonotypes expanded in thyroid above 0.001 frequency were present in blood too.

The diagnosis was founded upon clinical symptoms, serum thyroxine, TRAb, thyroid ultrasound and orbital computed tomography. The TCR beta CDR3 regions underwent amplification from RNA transcripts. HTBI primers primed a first-round RT-PCR, and a second-round multiplex PCR followed. TCRdb re-called the multiplex PCR reads with MiXCR, one entry per CDR3 protein. This sample has some 170,000 distinct CDR3 sequences; roughly 36% occur once, and the top ten carry 8% to 9.5%. This receptor was identified in a man aged 25 to 40 with Graves' ophthalmopathy. Sequencing used peripheral blood. This sequence joins TRBV2 and TRBJ2-2, with D possibly being TRBD2 (5 bases). CDR3 protein: CASKGPFGESGELFF. DNA of the CDR3: TGTGCCAGCAAGGGTCCTTTCGGGGAGTCCGGGGAGCTGTTTTTT.